This section outlines one TCR beta chain sequence together with its context. Its specific antigen is unknown. Base qualities were left out, and no much larger clone turns up one base away. The CDR3, cysteine through phenylalanine, is 17 amino acids long. Here the CDR3 DNA is all that survives: 51 bases in frame from base 1. CDR1 SQVTM and CDR2 ANQGSEA were looked up in the germline V gene. V loses 5 bases at its end and J loses 7 bases; junction bases beyond the gene matches: 16. Enrolling through a virtual design, the prospective study's participants ranged in age from about 18 to 100 years and lived across approximately 25 United States geographic areas. Cohort assignment in the prospective study relied on participant-reported clinical history from a screening survey and a study questionnaire. For ImmuneRACE Cohort 3, a participant was defined as recovered based on two consecutive negative NP/OP PCR tests, clearance by a healthcare professional, or resolution of symptoms. Each participant in the prospective study had whole blood, serum and a nasopharyngeal or oropharyngeal swab collected by mobile phlebotomists. Participants in the prospective study had the option to provide additional blood draws and questionnaires over a roughly 2-month period. Prospective study blood samples were shipped either frozen or at room temperature before DNA extraction.

The data derive from a study of blood T cell repertoires in COVID-19 (TCRdb year 2020). For context, the study as a whole: The collaborator samples originated in the United States, Italy and Spain and spanned the acute and convalescent phases of COVID-19. Nearly every sample came with metadata listing a de-identified subject ID, COVID-19 status, age in years and sex. HLA class I and class II types, where available, came from metadata supplied by the sample provider rather than from assay-based typing. The material from the prospective study consisted of cDNA or gDNA derived from T cells, B-cell-depleted T cells, or PBMCs. Samples were obtained from the ongoing ImmuneRACE study (first 160 participants) and from over a thousand subjects provided by 6 global collaborators. The repertoires were released in a freely available public database meant as a resource for research on the immune response to SARS-CoV-2. Subjects who had been exposed to COVID-19, were actively infected with it, or had recovered from it provided the deeply sampled blood TCRbeta repertoires that made up the dataset. Here is what the overall study found, with its caveats: How much clinical and demographic metadata was included differed by source and by participant, and the metadata was provided uncurated.

TCRbeta CDR3 regions were amplified from genomic DNA by means of the immunoSEQ Assay, a bias-controlled multiplex PCR. For the original study's pipeline: The number of nucleated cells in each sample was estimated by amplification of reference gene primers within the assay. To quantify the absolute abundance of each unique TCRbeta CDR3 rearrangement, sequence reads were collapsed and filtered. For each sample, productive Simpson clonality was calculated as the square root of Simpson's diversity index across productive rearrangements. As stored in TCRdb, this immuneACCESS dataset retains in-frame rearrangements with V and J assigned. A fraction of the clones does not appear; measured against another copy, unresolved V genes explain less than half of the discrepancy, and the remainder lacks a known reason. For V, J and clone size, that table is used; D and trimming come from the DNA. The sample includes about 190,000 clones, with about four fifths observed a single time. The ten top clones hold roughly 3.2% of the sample.

Recombination joined TRBV29-1 with TRBJ1-4, and 10 bases in between align with TRBD1. The TCR originated in a woman aged 30 to 39 who had recovered from COVID-19. Specimen: PBMCs or T cells enriched from blood (not recorded which). In nucleotide form, the sequence is TGCAGCGTTTATACACCGGGACAGGGGAGGGCGGGTGAAAAACTGTTTTTT. This encodes CSVYTPGQGRAGEKLFF.